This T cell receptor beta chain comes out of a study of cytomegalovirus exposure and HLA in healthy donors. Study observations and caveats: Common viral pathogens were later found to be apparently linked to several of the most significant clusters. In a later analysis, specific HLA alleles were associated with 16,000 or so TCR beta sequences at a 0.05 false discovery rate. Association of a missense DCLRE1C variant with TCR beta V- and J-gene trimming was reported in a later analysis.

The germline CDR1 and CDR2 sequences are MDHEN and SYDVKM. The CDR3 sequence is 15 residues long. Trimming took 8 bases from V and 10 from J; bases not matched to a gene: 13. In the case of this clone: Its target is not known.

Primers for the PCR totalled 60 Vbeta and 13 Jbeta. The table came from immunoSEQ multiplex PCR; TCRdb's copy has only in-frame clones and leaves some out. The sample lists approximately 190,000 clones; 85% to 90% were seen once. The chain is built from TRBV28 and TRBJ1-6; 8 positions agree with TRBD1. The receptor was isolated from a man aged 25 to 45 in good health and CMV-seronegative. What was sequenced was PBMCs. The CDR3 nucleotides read TGTGCCAGCCACGCCTCTGGACAGGGAAGATCACCCCTCCACTTT. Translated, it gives CASHASGQGRSPLHF.